This TCR beta chain was found in a study of blood T cell repertoires in COVID-19. Across the study: There were acute and convalescent COVID-19 samples, and they came from the United States, Italy and Spain. The analysed material was cDNA or gDNA that came from T cells, B-cell-depleted T cells, or PBMCs.

Seattle researchers signed up patients amid active infection and tracked them longitudinally. Generated by immunoSEQ multiplex PCR, the TCRdb table keeps only in-frame clones and is missing some. The sample includes some 180,000 clones, around 75% of them seen just once. This CDR3 has 13 residues. Germline lookup yields CDR1 GTSNPN and CDR2 SVGIG (reference sequence). The germline V and J ends were trimmed by 3 bases and 2 bases, with 10 bases remaining between them. The source is a woman between 40 and 50 years old with COVID-19, enrolled during active disease. The V and J genes are TRBV30 and TRBJ1-1; D gene unclear. Sequencing was done on a sample of peripheral blood. This chain's CDR3 is CAWSTDHNTEAFF. The CDR3 DNA reads TGTGCCTGGAGCACAGACCATAACACTGAAGCTTTCTTT.